The rows below give T cell receptor beta chains drawn from one sample of a study of response to subunit inactivated influenza vaccine. Each CDR3 protein gets one entry after TCRdb re-called the RT-PCR reads with MiXCR. The sample records some 600,000 distinct CDR3 sequences, less than 15% being singletons. The sequencing used PBMCs from blood, collected 14 days before vaccination. These receptors all stem from a man aged 50-59 years who received an inactivated influenza vaccine. Both conserved end residues are trimmed from each CDR3. Fields, in order: J gene, V gene, D gene, CDR3 protein. D genes are given only for firm matches.

TRBJ2-7,TRBV3-1,NA,ASRHQGGYEQY
TRBJ2-1,TRBV27,NA,ARNTPYEQF
TRBJ2-2,TRBV28,NA,ASSLLGGPGELF
TRBJ1-4,TRBV29-1,NA,SVEARGGAANEKLF
TRBJ2-3,TRBV10-2,NA,ASSEARGDTQY
TRBJ1-5,TRBV5-5,NA,ASNNGGPAQPQH
TRBJ2-1,TRBV11-2,NA,ASSLGWLGHSYNEQF
TRBJ2-5,TRBV5-1,NA,ASSLGTSLIQETQY
TRBJ2-7,TRBV7-2,TRBD1,ASSYDRVANEQY
TRBJ1-1,TRBV25-1,NA,ASSAVGTEAF
TRBJ1-2,TRBV15,NA,ATSRDFYGYT
TRBJ2-1,TRBV29-1,TRBD2,SVEDGRGDNEQF
TRBJ1-1,TRBV5-6,NA,ASSFGGLAF
TRBJ2-6,TRBV5-1,TRBD2,ASSLMVLAGAPGANVLT
TRBJ2-1,TRBV3-1,TRBD1,ASSLRDRGPNEQF
TRBJ1-1,TRBV15,NA,ATSRDPANTEAF
TRBJ1-5,TRBV6-1,NA,ASSRDGLNQPQH